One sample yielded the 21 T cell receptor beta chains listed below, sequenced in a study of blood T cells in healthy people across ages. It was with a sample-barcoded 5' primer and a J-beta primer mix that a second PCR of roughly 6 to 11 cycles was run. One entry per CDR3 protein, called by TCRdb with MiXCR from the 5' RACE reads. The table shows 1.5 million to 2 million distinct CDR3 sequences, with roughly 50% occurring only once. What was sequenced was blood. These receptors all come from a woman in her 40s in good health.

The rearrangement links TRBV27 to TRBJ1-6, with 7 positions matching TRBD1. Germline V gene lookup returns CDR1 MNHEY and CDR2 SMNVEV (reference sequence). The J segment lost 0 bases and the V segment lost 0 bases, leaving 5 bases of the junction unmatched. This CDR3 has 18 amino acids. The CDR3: CASSLSDRRSSYNSPLHF. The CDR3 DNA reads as TGTGCCAGCAGTTTATCGGACAGGAGGAGCTCCTATAATTCACCCCTCCACTTT.

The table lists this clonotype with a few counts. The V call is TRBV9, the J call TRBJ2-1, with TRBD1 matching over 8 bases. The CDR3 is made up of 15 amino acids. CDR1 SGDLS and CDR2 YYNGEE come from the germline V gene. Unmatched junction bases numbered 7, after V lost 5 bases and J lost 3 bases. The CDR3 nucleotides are TGTGCCAGCAGACCGACAGGGGTGGACTACAATGAGCAGTTCTTC. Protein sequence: CASRPTGVDYNEQFF.

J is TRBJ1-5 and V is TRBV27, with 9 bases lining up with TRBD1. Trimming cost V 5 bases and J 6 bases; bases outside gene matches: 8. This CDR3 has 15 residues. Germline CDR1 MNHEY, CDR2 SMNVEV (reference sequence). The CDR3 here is CASSPPGTGFQPQHF. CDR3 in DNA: TGTGCCAGCAGTCCCCCCGGGACAGGGTTTCAGCCCCAGCATTTT.

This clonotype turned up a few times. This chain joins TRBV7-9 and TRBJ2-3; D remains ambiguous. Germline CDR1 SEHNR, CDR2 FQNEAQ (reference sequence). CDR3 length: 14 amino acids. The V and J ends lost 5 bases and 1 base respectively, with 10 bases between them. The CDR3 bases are TGTGCCAGCAGCCCCACATGGGGCACAGATACGCAGTATTTT. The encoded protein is CASSPTWGTDTQYF.

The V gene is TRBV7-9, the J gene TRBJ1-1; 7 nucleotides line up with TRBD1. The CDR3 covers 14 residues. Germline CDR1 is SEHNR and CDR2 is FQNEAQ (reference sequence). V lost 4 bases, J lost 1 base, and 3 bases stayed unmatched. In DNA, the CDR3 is TGTGCCAGCAGCTCTTACAGGGGGAACACTGAAGCTTTCTTT. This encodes CASSSYRGNTEAFF.

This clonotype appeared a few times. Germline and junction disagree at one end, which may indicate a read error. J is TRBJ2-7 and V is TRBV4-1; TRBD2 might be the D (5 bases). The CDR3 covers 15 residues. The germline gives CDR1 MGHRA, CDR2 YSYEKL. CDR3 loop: CASSQGGEISYAQYF. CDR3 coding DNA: TGCGCCAGCAGCCAAGGTGGGGAGATCTCCTACGCGCAGTACTTC.

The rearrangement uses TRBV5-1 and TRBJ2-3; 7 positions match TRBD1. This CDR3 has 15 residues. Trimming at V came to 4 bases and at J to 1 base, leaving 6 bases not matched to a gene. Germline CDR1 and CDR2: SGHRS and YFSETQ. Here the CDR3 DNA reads TGCGCCAGCAGCCCGGACAGGATAGGCACAGATACGCAGTATTTT. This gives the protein CASSPDRIGTDTQYF.

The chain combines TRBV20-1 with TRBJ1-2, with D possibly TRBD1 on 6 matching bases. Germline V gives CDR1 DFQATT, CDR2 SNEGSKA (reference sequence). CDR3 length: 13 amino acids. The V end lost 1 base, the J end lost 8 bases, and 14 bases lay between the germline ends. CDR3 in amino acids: CSARAGDQGGYTF. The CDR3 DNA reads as TGCAGTGCTAGAGCAGGGGATCAGGGGGGCTACACCTTC.

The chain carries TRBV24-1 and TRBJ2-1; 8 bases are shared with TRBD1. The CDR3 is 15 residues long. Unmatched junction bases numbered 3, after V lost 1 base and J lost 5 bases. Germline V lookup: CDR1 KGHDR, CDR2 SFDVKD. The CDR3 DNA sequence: TGTGCCACCAGTGATTTTGGGACAGGTAACAATGAGCAGTTCTTC. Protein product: CATSDFGTGNNEQFF.

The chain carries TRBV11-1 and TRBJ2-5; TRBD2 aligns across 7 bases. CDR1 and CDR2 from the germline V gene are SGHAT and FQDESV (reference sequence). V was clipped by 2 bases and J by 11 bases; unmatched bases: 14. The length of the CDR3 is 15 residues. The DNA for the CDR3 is TGTGCCAGCAGCTTATCTCCTAGCGGACTACGCGGGCAGTACTTC. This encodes CASSLSPSGLRGQYF.

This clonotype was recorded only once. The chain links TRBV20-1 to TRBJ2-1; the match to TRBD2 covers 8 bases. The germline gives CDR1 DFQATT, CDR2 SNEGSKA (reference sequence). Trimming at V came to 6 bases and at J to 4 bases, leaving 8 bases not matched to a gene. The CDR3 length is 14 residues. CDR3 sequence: CSAAAAGEYNEQFF. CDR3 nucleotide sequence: TGCAGTGCCGCGGCAGCGGGGGAGTACAATGAGCAGTTCTTC.

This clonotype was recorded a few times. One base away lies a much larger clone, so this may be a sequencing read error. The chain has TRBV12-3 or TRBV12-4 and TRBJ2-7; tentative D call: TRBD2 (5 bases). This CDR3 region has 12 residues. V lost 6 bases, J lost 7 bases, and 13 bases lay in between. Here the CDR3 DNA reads TGTGCCAGCAGGCGCCCTAGCACGGAGCAGTACTTC. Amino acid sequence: CASRRPSTEQYF.

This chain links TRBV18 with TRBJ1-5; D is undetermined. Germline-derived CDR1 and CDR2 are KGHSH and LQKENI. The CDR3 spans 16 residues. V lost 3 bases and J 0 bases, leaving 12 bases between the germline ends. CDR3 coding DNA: TGTGCCAGCTCACCTTTAGGGATTTATAGCAATCAGCCCCAGCATTTT. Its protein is CASSPLGIYSNQPQHF.

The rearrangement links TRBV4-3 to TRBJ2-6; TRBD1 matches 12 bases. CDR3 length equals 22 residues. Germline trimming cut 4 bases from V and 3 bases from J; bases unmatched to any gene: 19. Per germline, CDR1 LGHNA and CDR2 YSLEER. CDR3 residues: CASSRKHINRGQGAIGANVLTF. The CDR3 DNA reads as TGCGCCAGCAGCCGAAAACACATTAACAGGGGACAGGGGGCTATTGGGGCCAACGTCCTGACTTTC.

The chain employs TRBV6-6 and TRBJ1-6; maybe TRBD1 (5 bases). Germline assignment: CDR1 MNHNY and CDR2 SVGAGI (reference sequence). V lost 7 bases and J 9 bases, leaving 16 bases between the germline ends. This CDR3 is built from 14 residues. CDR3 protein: CASTSNVGVSPLHF. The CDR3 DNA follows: TGTGCCAGCACTTCCAACGTAGGGGTTTCACCCCTCCACTTT.

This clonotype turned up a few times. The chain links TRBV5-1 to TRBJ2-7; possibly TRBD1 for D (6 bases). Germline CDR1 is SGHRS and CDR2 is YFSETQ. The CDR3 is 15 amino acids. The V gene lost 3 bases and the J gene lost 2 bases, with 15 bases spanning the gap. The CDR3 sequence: CASSSDGGRAYEQYF. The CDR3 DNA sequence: TGCGCCAGCAGCTCGGATGGGGGCAGGGCCTACGAGCAGTACTTC.

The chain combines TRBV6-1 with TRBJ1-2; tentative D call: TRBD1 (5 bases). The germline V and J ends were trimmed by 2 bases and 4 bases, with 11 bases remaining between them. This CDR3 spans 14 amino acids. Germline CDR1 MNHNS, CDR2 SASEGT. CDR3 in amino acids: CASSEMTASYGYTF. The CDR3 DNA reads TGTGCCAGCAGTGAAATGACAGCGAGCTATGGCTACACCTTC.

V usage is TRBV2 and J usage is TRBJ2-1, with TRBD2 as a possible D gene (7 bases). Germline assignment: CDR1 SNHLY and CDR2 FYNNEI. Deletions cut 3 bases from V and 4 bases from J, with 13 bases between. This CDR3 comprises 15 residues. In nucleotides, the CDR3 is TGTGCCAGCAGTGAGCAAGGGGGGGGTTACAATGAGCAGTTCTTC. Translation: CASSEQGGGYNEQFF.

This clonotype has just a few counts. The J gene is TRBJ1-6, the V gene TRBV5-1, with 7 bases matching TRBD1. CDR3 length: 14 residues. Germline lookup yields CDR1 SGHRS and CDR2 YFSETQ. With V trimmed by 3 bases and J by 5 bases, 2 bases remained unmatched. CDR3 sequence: CASSSGQNNSPLHF. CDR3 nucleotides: TGCGCCAGCAGCTCGGGACAGAATAATTCACCCCTCCACTTT.

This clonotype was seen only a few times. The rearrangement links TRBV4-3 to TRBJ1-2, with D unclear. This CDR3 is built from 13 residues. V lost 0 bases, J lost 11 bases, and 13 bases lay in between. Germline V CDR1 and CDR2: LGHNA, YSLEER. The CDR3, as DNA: TGCGCCAGCAGCCAAGATATAGGGCCTCTTTACACCTTC. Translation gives CASSQDIGPLYTF.

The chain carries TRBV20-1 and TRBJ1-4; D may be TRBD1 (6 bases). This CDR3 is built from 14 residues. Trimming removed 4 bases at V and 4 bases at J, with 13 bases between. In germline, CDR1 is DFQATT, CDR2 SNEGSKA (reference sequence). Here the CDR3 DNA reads TGCAGTGCTATGGGGGGCAGTGTTAATGAAAAACTGTTTTTT. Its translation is CSAMGGSVNEKLFF.